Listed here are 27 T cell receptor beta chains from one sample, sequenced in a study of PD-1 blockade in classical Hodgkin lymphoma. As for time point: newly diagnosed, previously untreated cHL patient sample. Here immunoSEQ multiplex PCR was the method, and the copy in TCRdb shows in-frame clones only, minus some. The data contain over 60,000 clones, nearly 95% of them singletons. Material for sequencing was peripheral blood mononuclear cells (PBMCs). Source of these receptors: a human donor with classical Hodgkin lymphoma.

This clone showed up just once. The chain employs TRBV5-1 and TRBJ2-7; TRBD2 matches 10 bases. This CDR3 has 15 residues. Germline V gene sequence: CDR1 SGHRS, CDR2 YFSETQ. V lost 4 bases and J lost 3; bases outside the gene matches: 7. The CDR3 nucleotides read TGCGCCAGCAGCGAAGGGACTAGCGCTTACTACGAGCAGTACTTC. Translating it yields CASSEGTSAYYEQYF.

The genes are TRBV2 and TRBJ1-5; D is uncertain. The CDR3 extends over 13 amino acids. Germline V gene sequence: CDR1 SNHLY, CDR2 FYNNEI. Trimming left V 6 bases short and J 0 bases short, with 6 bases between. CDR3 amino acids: CASRRNSNQPQHF. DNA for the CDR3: TGTGCCAGCAGGCGGAATAGCAATCAGCCCCAGCATTTT.

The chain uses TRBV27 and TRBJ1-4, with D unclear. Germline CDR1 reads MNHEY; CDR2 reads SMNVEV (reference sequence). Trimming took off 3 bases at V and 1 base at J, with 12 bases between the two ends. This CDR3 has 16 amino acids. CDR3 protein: CASSLSFRGTNEKLFF. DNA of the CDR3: TGTGCCAGCAGTTTGTCGTTTCGGGGAACTAATGAAAAACTGTTTTTT.

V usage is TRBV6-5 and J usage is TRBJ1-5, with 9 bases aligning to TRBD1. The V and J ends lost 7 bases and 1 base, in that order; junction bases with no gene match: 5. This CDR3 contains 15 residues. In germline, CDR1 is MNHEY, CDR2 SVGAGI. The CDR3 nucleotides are TGTGCCAGCAAACGACAGGGGGGAAGCAATCAGCCCCAGCATTTT. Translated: CASKRQGGSNQPQHF.

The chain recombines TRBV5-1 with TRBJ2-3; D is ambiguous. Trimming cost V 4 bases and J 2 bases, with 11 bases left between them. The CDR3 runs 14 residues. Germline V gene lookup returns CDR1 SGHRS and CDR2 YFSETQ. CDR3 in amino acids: CASSPPPLTDTQYF. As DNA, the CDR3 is TGCGCCAGCAGCCCTCCTCCCCTCACAGATACGCAGTATTTT.

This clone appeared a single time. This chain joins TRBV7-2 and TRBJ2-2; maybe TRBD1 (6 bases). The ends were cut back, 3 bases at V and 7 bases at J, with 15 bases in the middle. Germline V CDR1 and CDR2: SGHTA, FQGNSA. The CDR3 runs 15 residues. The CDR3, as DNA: TGTGCCAGCAGCTTGGCAGGGGTGGTTGGCGGGGAGCTGTTTTTT. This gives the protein CASSLAGVVGGELFF. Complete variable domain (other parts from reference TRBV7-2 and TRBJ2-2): GAGVSQSPSNKVTEKGKDVELRCDPISGHTALYWYRQSLGQGLEFLIYFQGNSAPDKSGLPSDRFSAERTGGSVSTLTIQRTQQEDSAVYLCASSLAGVVGGELFFGEGSRLTVL.

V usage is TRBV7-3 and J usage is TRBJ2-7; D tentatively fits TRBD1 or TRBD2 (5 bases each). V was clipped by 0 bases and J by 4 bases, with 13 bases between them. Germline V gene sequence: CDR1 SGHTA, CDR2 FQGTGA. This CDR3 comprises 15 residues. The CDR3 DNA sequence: TGTGCCAGCAGCTTAACTCCGGGGCACTCATACGAGCAGTACTTC. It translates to CASSLTPGHSYEQYF.

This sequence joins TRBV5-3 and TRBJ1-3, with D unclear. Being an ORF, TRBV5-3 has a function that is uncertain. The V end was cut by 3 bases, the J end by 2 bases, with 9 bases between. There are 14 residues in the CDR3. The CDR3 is CARSWGMTGNTIYF. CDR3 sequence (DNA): TGTGCCAGAAGCTGGGGTATGACTGGAAACACCATATATTTT.

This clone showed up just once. Here the CDR3 reads CASSVADRGSGELFF. The CDR3, as DNA: TGTGCCAGCAGCGTAGCGGACAGGGGATCAGGGGAGCTGTTTTTT. V gene TRBV9 combines with J gene TRBJ2-2, with TRBD1 matching over 9 bases. This CDR3 comprises 15 residues. Losses at the gene ends were 0 bases for V and 8 bases for J; bases not matched to a gene: 5. Germline V gives CDR1 SGDLS, CDR2 YYNGEE.

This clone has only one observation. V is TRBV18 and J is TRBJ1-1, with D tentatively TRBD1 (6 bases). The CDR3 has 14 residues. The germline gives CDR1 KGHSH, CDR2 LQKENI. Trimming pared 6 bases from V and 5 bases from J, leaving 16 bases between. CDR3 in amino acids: CASSEGQSRTEAFF. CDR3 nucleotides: TGTGCCAGCTCCGAAGGACAGTCGAGGACTGAAGCTTTCTTT.

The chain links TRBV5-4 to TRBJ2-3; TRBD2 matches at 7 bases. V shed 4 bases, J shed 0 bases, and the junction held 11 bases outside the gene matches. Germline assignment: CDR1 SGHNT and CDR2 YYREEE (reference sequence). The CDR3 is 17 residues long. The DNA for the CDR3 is TGTGCCAGCAGCCCTCGGGGAGGCGGGAGAAGCACAGATACGCAGTATTTT. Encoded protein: CASSPRGGGRSTDTQYF. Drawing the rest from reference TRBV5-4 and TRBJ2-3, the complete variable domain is ETGVTQSPTHLIKTRGQQVTLRCSSQSGHNTVSWYQQALGQGPQFIFQYYREEENGRGNFPPRFSGLQFPNYSSELNVNALELDDSALYLCASSPRGGGRSTDTQYFGPGTRLTVL.

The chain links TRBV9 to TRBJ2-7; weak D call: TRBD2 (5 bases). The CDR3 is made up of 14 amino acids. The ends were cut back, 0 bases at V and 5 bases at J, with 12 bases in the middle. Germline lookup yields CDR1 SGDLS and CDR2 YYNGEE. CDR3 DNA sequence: TGTGCCAGCAGCGTAGCTGGAGGAAGGGACGAGCAGTACTTC. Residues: CASSVAGGRDEQYF.

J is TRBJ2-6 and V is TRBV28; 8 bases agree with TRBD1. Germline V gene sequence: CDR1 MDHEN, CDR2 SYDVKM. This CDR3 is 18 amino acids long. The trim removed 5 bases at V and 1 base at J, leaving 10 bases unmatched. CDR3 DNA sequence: TGTGCCAGCAGTCCGCGGACAGGGTCTGTATCTGGGGCCAACGTCCTGACTTTC. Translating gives CASSPRTGSVSGANVLTF. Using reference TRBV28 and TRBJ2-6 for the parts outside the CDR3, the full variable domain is DVKVTQSSRYLVKRTGEKVFLECVQDMDHENMFWYRQDPGLGLRLIYFSYDVKMKEKGDIPEGYSVSREKKERFSLILESASTNQTSMYLCASSPRTGSVSGANVLTFGAGSRLTVL.

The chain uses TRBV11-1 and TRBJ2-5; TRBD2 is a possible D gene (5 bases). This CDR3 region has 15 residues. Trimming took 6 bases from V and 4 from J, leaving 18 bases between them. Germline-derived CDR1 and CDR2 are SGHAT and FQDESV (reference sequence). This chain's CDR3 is CASSFGESLRETQYF. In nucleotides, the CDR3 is TGTGCCAGCAGTTTTGGGGAGAGCCTCCGAGAGACCCAGTACTTC.

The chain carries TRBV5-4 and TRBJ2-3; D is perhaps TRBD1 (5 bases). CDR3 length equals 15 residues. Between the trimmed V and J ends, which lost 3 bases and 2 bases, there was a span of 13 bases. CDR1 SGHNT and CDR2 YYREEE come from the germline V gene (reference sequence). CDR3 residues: CASSSWTHFTDTQYF. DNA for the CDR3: TGTGCCAGCAGCTCTTGGACACACTTCACAGATACGCAGTATTTT.

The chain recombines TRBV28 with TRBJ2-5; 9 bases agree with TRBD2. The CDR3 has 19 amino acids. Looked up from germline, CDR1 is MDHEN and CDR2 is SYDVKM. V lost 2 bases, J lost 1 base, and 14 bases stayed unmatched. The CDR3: CASSLMKLAGWESQETQYF. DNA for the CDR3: TGTGCCAGCAGTTTAATGAAGCTAGCGGGATGGGAGTCCCAAGAGACCCAGTACTTC.

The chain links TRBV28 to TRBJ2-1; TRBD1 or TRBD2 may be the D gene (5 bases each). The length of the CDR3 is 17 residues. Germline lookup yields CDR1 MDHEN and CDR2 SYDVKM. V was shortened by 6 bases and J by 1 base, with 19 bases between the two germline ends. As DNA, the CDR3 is TGTGCCAGCAGCGTCCTCGGGACCTCAAAGTCCTACAATGAGCAGTTCTTC. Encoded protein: CASSVLGTSKSYNEQFF.

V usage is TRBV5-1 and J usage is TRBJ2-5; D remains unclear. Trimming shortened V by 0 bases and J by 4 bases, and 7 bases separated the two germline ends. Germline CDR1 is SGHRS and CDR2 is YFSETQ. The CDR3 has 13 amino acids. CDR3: CASSLASPETQYF. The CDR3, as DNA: TGCGCCAGCAGCTTGGCCAGCCCAGAGACCCAGTACTTC.

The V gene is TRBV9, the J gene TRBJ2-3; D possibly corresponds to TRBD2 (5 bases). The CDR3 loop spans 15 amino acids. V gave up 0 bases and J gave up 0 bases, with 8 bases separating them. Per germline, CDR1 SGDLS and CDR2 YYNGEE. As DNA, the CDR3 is TGTGCCAGCAGCGTAGAGTCGGGGAGCACAGATACGCAGTATTTT. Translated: CASSVESGSTDTQYF. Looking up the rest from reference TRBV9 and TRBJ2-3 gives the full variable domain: DSGVTQTPKHLITATGQRVTLRCSPRSGDLSVYWYQQSLDQGLQFLIQYYNGEERAKGNILERFSAQQFPDLHSELNLSSLELGDSALYFCASSVESGSTDTQYFGPGTRLTVL.

For the CDR3, the DNA is TGTGCCAGCAGCTTGACAGGGAACACTGAAGCTTTCTTT. Residues: CASSLTGNTEAFF. The chain carries TRBV5-5 and TRBJ1-1; a weak D match, TRBD1 (5 bases). The CDR3 sequence is 13 residues long. Germline-derived CDR1 and CDR2 are SGHKS and YYEKEE (reference sequence). V lost 1 base and J 1 base, leaving 5 bases between the germline ends.

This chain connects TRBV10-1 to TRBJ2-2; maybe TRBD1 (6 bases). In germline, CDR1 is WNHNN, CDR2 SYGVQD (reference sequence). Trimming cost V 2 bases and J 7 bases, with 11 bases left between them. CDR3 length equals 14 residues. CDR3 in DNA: TGCGCCAGCAGTGAGAGACAGGCCCTCGGGGAGCTGTTTTTT. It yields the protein CASSERQALGELFF.

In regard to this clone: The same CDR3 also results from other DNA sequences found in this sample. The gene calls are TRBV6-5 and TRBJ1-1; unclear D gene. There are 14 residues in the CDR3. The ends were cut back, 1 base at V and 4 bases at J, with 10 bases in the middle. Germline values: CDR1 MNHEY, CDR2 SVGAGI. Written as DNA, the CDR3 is TGTGCCAGCAGTTACTTGACGGGGTCCACTGAAGCTTTCTTT. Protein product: CASSYLTGSTEAFF.

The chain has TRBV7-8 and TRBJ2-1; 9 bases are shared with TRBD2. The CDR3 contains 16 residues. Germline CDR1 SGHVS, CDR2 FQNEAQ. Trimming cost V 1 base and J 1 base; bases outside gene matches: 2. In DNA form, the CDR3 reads TGTGCCAGCAGCTTAGGGCTAGCGGGATCCTACAATGAGCAGTTCTTC. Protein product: CASSLGLAGSYNEQFF.

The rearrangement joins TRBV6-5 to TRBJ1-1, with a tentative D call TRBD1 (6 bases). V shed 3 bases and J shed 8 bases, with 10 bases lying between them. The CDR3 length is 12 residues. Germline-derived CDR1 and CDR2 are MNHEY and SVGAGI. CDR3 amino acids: CASSYLTGEAFF. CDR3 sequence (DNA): TGTGCCAGCAGTTATTTGACAGGAGAAGCTTTCTTT.

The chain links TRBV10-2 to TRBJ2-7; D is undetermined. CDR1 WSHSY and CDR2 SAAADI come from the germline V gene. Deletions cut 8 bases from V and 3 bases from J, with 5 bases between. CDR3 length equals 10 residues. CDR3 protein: CASWDYEQYF. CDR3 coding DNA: TGCGCCAGCTGGGACTACGAGCAGTACTTC.

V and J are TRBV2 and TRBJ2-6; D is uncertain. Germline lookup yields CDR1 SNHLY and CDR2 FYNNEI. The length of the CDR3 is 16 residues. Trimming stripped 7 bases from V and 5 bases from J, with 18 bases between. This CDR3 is CASILDVPSRANVLTF. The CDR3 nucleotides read TGTGCCAGCATCTTAGATGTACCGTCTCGGGCCAACGTCCTGACTTTC.

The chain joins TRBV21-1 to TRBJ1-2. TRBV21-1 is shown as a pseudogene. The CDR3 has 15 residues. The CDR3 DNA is TGTGCCAGCAGCAAAGTGGAAGGCAGAATCTATGGCTACACCTTC. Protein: CASSKVEGRIYGYTF.